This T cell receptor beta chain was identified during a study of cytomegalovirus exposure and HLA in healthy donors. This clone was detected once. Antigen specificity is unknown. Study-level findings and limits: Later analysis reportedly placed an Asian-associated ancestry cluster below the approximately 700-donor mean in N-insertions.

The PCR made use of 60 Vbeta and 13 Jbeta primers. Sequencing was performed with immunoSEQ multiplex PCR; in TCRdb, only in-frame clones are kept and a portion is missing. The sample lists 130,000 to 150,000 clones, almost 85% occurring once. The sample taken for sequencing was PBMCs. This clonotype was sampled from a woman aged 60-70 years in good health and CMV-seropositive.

The CDR3 here is CASSSPVPPSLAGVRETQYF. The CDR3 nucleotides are TGCGCCAGCAGCTCTCCGGTCCCACCTTCACTAGCGGGAGTTCGAGAGACCCAGTACTTC. The chain has TRBV5-1 and TRBJ2-5; 11 nucleotides match TRBD2. The CDR3 is 20 residues long. Germline V lookup: CDR1 SGHRS, CDR2 YFSETQ. J was trimmed by 4 bases and V by 3 bases; bases with no gene match: 20.